This paragraph reports one T cell receptor beta chain. Antigen: not known. The source material, RNA transcripts, was used to amplify TCR beta CDR3 regions. Researchers ran a first-round RT-PCR on the TCR CDR3 using the HTBI primer set. Via MiXCR, TCRdb re-called the multiplex PCR reads, giving one row per CDR3 protein. In the table there are 640,000 or so distinct CDR3 sequences, approximately 14% of which are singletons. Based on clinical symptoms, serum thyroxine and TRAb, thyroid ultrasound and orbital computed tomography, diagnoses were reached. Fresh 10 ml peripheral blood yielded PBMCs. The sample belongs to a study of T cells in Graves' hyperthyroidism and ophthalmopathy. Across the whole study: Once the initial diagnosis was made, peripheral blood was obtained before any treatment. Study-level findings and limits: Among thyroid clonotypes expanded above 0.001, most also appeared in blood.

Trimming took 3 bases from V and 1 from J, leaving 12 bases between them. The CDR3 contains 16 residues. In germline, CDR1 is SGHAT, CDR2 FQDESV (reference sequence). The sample comprised blood. This chain links TRBV11-1 with TRBJ2-2; D is perhaps TRBD2 (6 bases). The sequence was obtained from a middle-aged woman with Graves' ophthalmopathy. The chain's CDR3 is CASSFGRAGNTGELFF. The CDR3 coding sequence is TGTGCCAGCAGCTTCGGTCGAGCGGGGAACACCGGGGAGCTGTTTTTT.